Listed here are 23 T cell receptor beta chains from one sample, sequenced in a study of shared clonotypes between healthy human individuals. It was CD45RO-negative cells, positively selected for CCR7, that made up naive CD8 cells, with terminally differentiated effector memory CD45RA+ cells excluded. Sequencing used immunoSEQ multiplex PCR; TCRdb keeps in-frame clones, though not all of them. Among about 2.2 million clones listed, about 93% were seen once. Sample: naive CD8+ T cells from PBMCs. All receptors come from a man between 18 and 29 years old in good health. Some clones in this sample may be carry-over from other donors' samples.

About this clone itself: An end of the junction does not agree with germline; a read error may underlie this. The genes are TRBV9 and TRBJ1-2, with D possibly matching TRBD1 (5 bases). Germline V gene lookup returns CDR1 SGDLS and CDR2 YYNGEE. The CDR3 contains 12 residues. For the CDR3, the DNA is TGTGCCAGCAGCCATCGGGACGGAGACGTCGACTTC. It encodes CASSHRDGDVDF.

The V gene is TRBV6-5, the J gene TRBJ2-7, with 10 bases that match TRBD2. The ends lost 6 bases at V and 5 bases at J; junction bases unmatched: 10. CDR3 length equals 15 residues. CDR1 MNHEY and CDR2 SVGAGI come from the germline V gene. CDR3 in amino acids: CASRSSGSPAHEQYF. As DNA, the CDR3 is TGTGCCAGCAGGTCTAGCGGGAGCCCAGCGCACGAGCAGTACTTC.

In its sample, this clone was seen a few times. This chain uses TRBV29-1 with TRBJ1-5; weak D call: TRBD1 (6 bases). CDR1 and CDR2 from the germline V gene are SQVTM and ANQGSEA. Deletions cut 7 bases from V and 7 bases from J, with 17 bases between. This CDR3 has 13 amino acids. CDR3 sequence (DNA): TGCAGCGCGAGCGGGGGCGGAGGGCAGCCCCAGCATTTT. Translating gives CSASGGGGQPQHF.

The chain joins TRBV9 to TRBJ2-3, with 8 nucleotides matching TRBD2. CDR1 is SGDLS and CDR2 is YYNGEE in the germline V gene. The CDR3 is 15 amino acids. The ends lost 7 bases at V and 3 bases at J; junction bases unmatched: 10. Here the CDR3 DNA reads TGTGCCAGCCATTCCGGGAGGGCCGGGACAGATACGCAGTATTTT. This gives the protein CASHSGRAGTDTQYF.

The chain couples TRBV25-1 to TRBJ1-3; tentative D call: TRBD1 (6 bases). CDR1 MGHDK and CDR2 SYGVNS come from the germline V gene. The CDR3 totals 15 residues. The V end was cut by 10 bases, the J end by 0 bases, with 16 bases between. The chain's CDR3 is CATVHWGPSGNTIYF. The CDR3 DNA is TGTGCCACAGTGCACTGGGGGCCCTCTGGAAACACCATATATTTT.

V and J are TRBV7-9 and TRBJ2-2, with a weak D call TRBD2 (6 bases). This CDR3 is built from 17 residues. Germline CDR1 is SEHNR and CDR2 is FQNEAQ (reference sequence). V was clipped by 0 bases and J by 1 base, with 12 bases between them. CDR3 sequence reads: CASSLARGAGNTGELFF. In DNA, the CDR3 is TGTGCCAGCAGCTTAGCGCGAGGAGCGGGGAACACCGGGGAGCTGTTTTTT.

The chain has TRBV28 and TRBJ1-2; D remains ambiguous. The V and J ends lost 4 bases and 2 bases respectively, with 8 bases between them. The CDR3 is made up of 13 amino acids. Germline V CDR1 and CDR2: MDHEN, SYDVKM. The CDR3 bases are TGTGCCAGCAGTTCTACTATCAACTATGGCTACACCTTC. Translating gives CASSSTINYGYTF.

The rearrangement links TRBV4-1 to TRBJ1-2, with D unclear. V lost 1 base and J lost 3, with 12 bases in between. This CDR3 contains 15 residues. From germline, CDR1 is MGHRA and CDR2 YSYEKL. The DNA of the CDR3 is TGCGCCAGCAGCCAAGGCACCTGGGGTGACTATGGCTACACCTTC. Its translation is CASSQGTWGDYGYTF.

V gene TRBV29-1 combines with J gene TRBJ2-3, with D perhaps matching TRBD1 (6 bases). CDR1 and CDR2 from the germline V gene are SQVTM and ANQGSEA. This CDR3 contains 15 residues. V was pared by 4 bases and J by 0 bases, with 14 bases between. CDR3 in amino acids: CSVVGALDSTDTQYF. The CDR3 DNA is TGCAGCGTTGTGGGGGCACTCGACAGCACAGATACGCAGTATTTT.

The chain carries TRBV28 and TRBJ2-7, with a possible D match to TRBD1 (6 bases). CDR1 and CDR2 (germline): MDHEN, SYDVKM. V gave up 7 bases and J gave up 6 bases, with 16 bases separating them. The CDR3 has 13 residues. This CDR3 is CASTLQGSGEQYF. The DNA of the CDR3 is TGTGCCAGCACCCTACAGGGTTCGGGCGAGCAGTACTTC.

The chain links TRBV19 to TRBJ2-7; 9 positions agree with TRBD1. The CDR3 has 13 amino acids. Looked up from germline, CDR1 is LNHDA and CDR2 is SQIVND (reference sequence). The ends lost 7 bases at V and 5 bases at J; junction bases unmatched: 6. As DNA, the CDR3 is TGTGCCAGTAAAGGGACAGGGTATCACGAGCAGTACTTC. Its translation: CASKGTGYHEQYF.

The chain employs TRBV25-1 and TRBJ2-2, with D uncertain. There are 15 residues in the CDR3. From germline, CDR1 is MGHDK and CDR2 SYGVNS. V was pared by 3 bases and J by 6 bases, with 14 bases between. DNA of the CDR3: TGTGCCAGCAGTGACGGAATTGATCCCCCCGGGGAGCTGTTTTTT. It yields the protein CASSDGIDPPGELFF.

The chain employs TRBV15 and TRBJ1-5; D is unresolved. Germline V gene sequence: CDR1 LNHNV, CDR2 YYDKDF (reference sequence). The CDR3 consists of 13 residues. V lost 8 bases to trimming and J lost 0 bases, with 8 bases between them. CDR3 in amino acids: CATRRDSNQPQHF. CDR3 nucleotides: TGTGCCACCCGTCGGGATAGCAATCAGCCCCAGCATTTT.

The J gene is TRBJ2-5, the V gene TRBV7-9, with 9 bases matching TRBD1. V dropped 6 bases and J dropped 1; count of bases not matched to a gene: 6. CDR1 is SEHNR and CDR2 is FQNEAQ in the germline V gene (reference sequence). The length of the CDR3 is 15 residues. CDR3 loop: CASRPGQGLQETQYF. CDR3 bases: TGTGCCAGCAGACCGGGACAGGGCCTCCAAGAGACCCAGTACTTC.

The CDR3 here is CASSELQTGSGNQPQHF. Written as DNA, the CDR3 is TGTGCCAGCAGTGAACTCCAGACAGGGAGTGGCAATCAGCCCCAGCATTTT. The chain has TRBV2 and TRBJ1-5, with 7 bases fitting TRBD1. This CDR3 contains 17 residues. J lost 2 bases, V lost 2 bases, and 9 bases had no gene match. The germline V gene encodes CDR1 SNHLY and CDR2 FYNNEI.

This chain joins TRBV4-1 and TRBJ2-7; possibly TRBD1 for D (6 bases). Germline V gene sequence: CDR1 MGHRA, CDR2 YSYEKL. V dropped 6 bases and J dropped 2 bases, with 17 bases sitting between them. The CDR3 is 15 residues long. CDR3: CASSLLRDIAYEQYF. CDR3 sequence (DNA): TGCGCCAGCAGTCTCCTAAGGGACATCGCCTACGAGCAGTACTTC.

In this sample, this clone turned up once. The chain has TRBV6-5 and TRBJ1-2; perhaps TRBD1 as D (5 bases). The V gene's germline CDR1 is MNHEY and CDR2 SVGAGI. There are 15 residues in the CDR3. Deletions cut 6 bases from V and 6 bases from J, with 20 bases between. Written as DNA, the CDR3 is TGTGCCAGCAGCCCCTCGGGGGGAGAGCCGGATGGCTACACCTTC. As protein: CASSPSGGEPDGYTF.

Worth noting for this clone: Within the sample, other DNA sequences also encode this same CDR3. The V call is TRBV5-1, the J call TRBJ2-7, with D possibly being TRBD2 (6 bases). Germline assignment: CDR1 SGHRS and CDR2 YFSETQ. V lost 0 bases to trimming and J lost 2 bases, with 9 bases between them. The length of the CDR3 is 14 residues. The CDR3 nucleotides read TGCGCCAGCAGCTTGGCCGGGGGAACCTACGAGCAGTACTTC. Protein: CASSLAGGTYEQYF.

CDR3 DNA sequence: TGTGCCAGCAGCCAAACCTTAGCGGGAGGTTACGAGCAGTACTTC. Translation gives CASSQTLAGGYEQYF. V is TRBV4-2 and J is TRBJ2-7; 10 positions agree with TRBD2. In germline, CDR1 is LGHNA, CDR2 YNFKEQ. Trimming cost V 2 bases and J 4 bases; bases outside gene matches: 5. The CDR3 totals 15 residues.

The V call is TRBV5-4, the J call TRBJ2-2; D may be TRBD1 (6 bases). The CDR3 has 13 amino acids. The V end lost 5 bases, the J end lost 5 bases, and 10 bases lay between the germline ends. Germline CDR1 reads SGHNT; CDR2 reads YYREEE (reference sequence). The CDR3 DNA follows: TGTGCCAGCAGAGTAAGGGGGACCGGGGAGCTGTTTTTT. Its protein is CASRVRGTGELFF.

This clone occurred a few times. The J gene is TRBJ2-7, the V gene TRBV6-6; D is unresolved. V was trimmed by 0 bases and J by 0 bases, leaving 6 bases between them. The CDR3 has 14 amino acids. Germline CDR1 is MNHNY and CDR2 is SVGAGI (reference sequence). As DNA, the CDR3 is TGTGCCAGCAGTTACTCGTTACCCTCCTACGAGCAGTACTTC. This encodes CASSYSLPSYEQYF.

The chain couples TRBV21-1 to TRBJ1-5. TRBV21-1 counts as a pseudogene. The CDR3 runs to 15 residues. CDR3 residues: CASSKRVLSNQPQHF. CDR3 DNA sequence: TGTGCCAGCAGCAAGAGGGTACTTAGCAATCAGCCCCAGCATTTT.

A word on this clone: At the DNA level, this CDR3 is encoded by other sequences in the same sample as well. V gene TRBV9 combines with J gene TRBJ2-5; 9 bases map to TRBD2. Germline V gives CDR1 SGDLS, CDR2 YYNGEE. This CDR3 has 13 residues. The V gene end was trimmed by 3 bases and the J gene end by 5 bases; junction bases not matched to a gene: 2. CDR3 sequence reads: CASSASGKETQYF. In DNA, the CDR3 is TGTGCCAGCAGCGCTAGCGGGAAGGAGACCCAGTACTTC.